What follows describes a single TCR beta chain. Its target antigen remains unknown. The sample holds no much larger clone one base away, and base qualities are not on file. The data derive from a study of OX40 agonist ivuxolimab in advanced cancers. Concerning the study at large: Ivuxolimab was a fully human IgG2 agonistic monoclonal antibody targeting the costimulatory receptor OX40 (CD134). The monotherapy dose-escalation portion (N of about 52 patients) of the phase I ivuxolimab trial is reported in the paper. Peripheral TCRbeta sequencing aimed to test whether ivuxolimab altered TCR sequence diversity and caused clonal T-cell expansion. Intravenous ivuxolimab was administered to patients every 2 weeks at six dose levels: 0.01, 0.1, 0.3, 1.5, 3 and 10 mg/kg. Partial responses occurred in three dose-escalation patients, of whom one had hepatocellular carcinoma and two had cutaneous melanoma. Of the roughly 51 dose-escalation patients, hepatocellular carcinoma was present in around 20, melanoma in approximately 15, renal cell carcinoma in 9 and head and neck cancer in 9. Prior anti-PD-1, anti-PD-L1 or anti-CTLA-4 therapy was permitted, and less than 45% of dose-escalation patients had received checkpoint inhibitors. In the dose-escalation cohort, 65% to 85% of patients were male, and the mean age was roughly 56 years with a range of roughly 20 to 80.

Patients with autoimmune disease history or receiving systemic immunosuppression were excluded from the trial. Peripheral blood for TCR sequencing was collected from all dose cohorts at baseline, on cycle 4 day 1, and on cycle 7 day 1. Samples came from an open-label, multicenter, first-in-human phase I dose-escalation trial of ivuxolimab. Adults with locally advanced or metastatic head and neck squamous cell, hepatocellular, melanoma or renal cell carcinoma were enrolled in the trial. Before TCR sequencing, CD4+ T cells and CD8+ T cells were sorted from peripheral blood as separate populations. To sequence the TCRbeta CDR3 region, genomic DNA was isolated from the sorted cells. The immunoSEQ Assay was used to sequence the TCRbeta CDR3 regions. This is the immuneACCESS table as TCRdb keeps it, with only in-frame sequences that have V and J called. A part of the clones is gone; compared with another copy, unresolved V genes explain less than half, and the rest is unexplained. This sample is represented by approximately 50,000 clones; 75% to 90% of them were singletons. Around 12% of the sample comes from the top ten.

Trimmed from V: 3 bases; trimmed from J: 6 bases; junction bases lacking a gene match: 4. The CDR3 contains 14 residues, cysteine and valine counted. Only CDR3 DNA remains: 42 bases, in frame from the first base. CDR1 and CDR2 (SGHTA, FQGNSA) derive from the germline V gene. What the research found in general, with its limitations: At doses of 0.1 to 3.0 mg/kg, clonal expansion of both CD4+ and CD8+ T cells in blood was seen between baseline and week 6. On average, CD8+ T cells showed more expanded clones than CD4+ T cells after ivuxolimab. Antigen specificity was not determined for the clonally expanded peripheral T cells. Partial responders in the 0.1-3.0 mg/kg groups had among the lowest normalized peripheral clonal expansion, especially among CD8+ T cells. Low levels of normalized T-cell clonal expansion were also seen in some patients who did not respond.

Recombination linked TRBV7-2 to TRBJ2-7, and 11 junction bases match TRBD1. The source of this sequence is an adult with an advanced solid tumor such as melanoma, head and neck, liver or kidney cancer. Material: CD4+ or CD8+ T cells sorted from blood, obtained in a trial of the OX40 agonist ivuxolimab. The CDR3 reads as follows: CASSFGQGAFEQYV. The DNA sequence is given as TGTGCCAGCAGCTTTGGACAGGGGGCTTTCGAGCAGTACGTC.